Shown below are 28 T cell receptor beta chains from a single sample sequenced in a study of cytomegalovirus exposure and HLA in healthy donors. The PCR made use of 60 Vbeta and 13 Jbeta primers. TCRdb's copy holds only in-frame clones and misses some; the assay was immunoSEQ multiplex PCR. Found here are about 89,000 clones, 65% to 80% of them singletons; the top ten hold over 9%. The specimen sequenced was PBMCs. The source is a man aged 25 to 45 in good health and CMV-seropositive.

This clone is a singleton in its sample. J is TRBJ2-7 and V is TRBV4-2, with TRBD2 matching over 9 bases. Germline CDR1 LGHNA, CDR2 YNFKEQ. The CDR3 loop spans 15 amino acids. The J segment lost 2 bases and the V segment lost 1 base, leaving 3 bases of the junction unmatched. The CDR3 region is CASSQVGGGAYEQYF. In DNA, the CDR3 is TGTGCCAGCAGCCAAGTCGGCGGGGGGGCCTACGAGCAGTACTTC.

This sequence joins TRBV6-1 and TRBJ2-5, with D unclear. This CDR3 is built from 16 residues. Germline V gives CDR1 MNHNS, CDR2 SASEGT. Trimming removed 1 base at V and 1 base at J, with 13 bases between. CDR3 region: CASSEGGFLIQETQYF. CDR3 nucleotides: TGTGCCAGCAGTGAAGGAGGTTTTCTTATCCAAGAGACCCAGTACTTC.

The gene calls are TRBV7-2 and TRBJ2-1; 7 nucleotides match TRBD2. Germline CDR1 and CDR2: SGHTA and FQGNSA. CDR3 length: 13 amino acids. The V and J ends lost 5 bases and 8 bases, in that order; junction bases with no gene match: 6. The CDR3 sequence: CASSPYTSDEQFF. The CDR3, as DNA: TGTGCCAGCAGCCCCTACACTAGCGATGAGCAGTTCTTC.

This clone was detected a few times. The junction departs from the called germline gene at one end, perhaps through a read error. The chain has TRBV7-9 and TRBJ2-7; weak D call: TRBD2 (5 bases). Germline-derived CDR1 and CDR2 are SEHNR and FQNEAQ (reference sequence). The CDR3 contains 11 residues. CDR3 bases: TGTTCCAGCAGCTCGGGGTACGAGCAGTACTTC. Its protein is CSSSSGYEQYF.

The chain recombines TRBV7-7 with TRBJ2-5; 9 nucleotides match TRBD2. CDR1 is SSHAT, CDR2 FNYEAQ, per germline (reference sequence). Trimming at V came to 3 bases and at J to 4 bases, leaving 0 bases not matched to a gene. This CDR3 is 13 amino acids long. In nucleotides, the CDR3 is TGTGCCAGCAGCTTGGGACTAGCAGAGACCCAGTACTTC. The encoded protein is CASSLGLAETQYF.

The CDR3 region has the DNA TGTGCCAGCAGCCCTACCCTTGGGGGGAGTGAGCAGTTCTTC. The encoded protein is CASSPTLGGSEQFF. This chain connects TRBV7-6 to TRBJ2-1; D may be TRBD2 (6 bases). This CDR3 has 14 amino acids. From germline, CDR1 is SGHVS and CDR2 FNYEAQ. The V end was cut by 5 bases, the J end by 9 bases, with 17 bases between.

V is TRBV14 and J is TRBJ2-1; TRBD2 matches at 9 bases. The germline CDR1 and CDR2 sequences are SGHDN and FVKESK. CDR3 length: 14 residues. Trimming took 5 bases from V and 9 from J; bases not matched to a gene: 8. CDR3 bases: TGTGCCAGCAGCGGCGGGGGGGCATTCTCTGAGCAGTTCTTC. Its protein is CASSGGGAFSEQFF.

The chain uses TRBV5-1 and TRBJ1-1; D might be TRBD1 (6 bases). Germline-derived CDR1 and CDR2 are SGHRS and YFSETQ. Between the trimmed V and J ends, which lost 2 bases and 5 bases, there was a span of 13 bases. This CDR3 comprises 14 residues. CDR3 in DNA: TGCGCCAGCAGCTTTGGCAGGGGTTATACTGAAGCTTTCTTT. Its translation: CASSFGRGYTEAFF.

This chain links TRBV11-3 with TRBJ2-7; D might be TRBD1 (6 bases). CDR1 and CDR2 (germline): SGHNT, YENEEA. The CDR3 sequence is 14 residues long. Trimming cost V 1 base and J 1 base, with 8 bases left between them. CDR3 in amino acids: CASSLGGGSYEQYF. The CDR3 bases are TGTGCCAGCAGCTTAGGAGGGGGTTCCTACGAGCAGTACTTC.

This chain joins TRBV15 and TRBJ2-6; D gene ambiguous. Germline assignment: CDR1 LNHNV and CDR2 YYDKDF (reference sequence). V gave up 2 bases and J gave up 1 base, with 6 bases separating them. This CDR3 is built from 15 residues. The CDR3, as DNA: TGTGCCACCAGCAGACAAGCATCTGGGGCCAACGTCCTGACTTTC. Translation: CATSRQASGANVLTF.

As to this clone: An end of the junction differs from the germline gene, which may be a read error. V usage is TRBV29-1 and J usage is TRBJ1-1; D is unresolved. This CDR3 is 12 amino acids long. The germline V gene encodes CDR1 SQVTM and CDR2 ANQGSEA. CDR3 sequence reads: CSVKDGNTEAFF. The CDR3 coding sequence is TGCAGCGTTAAAGACGGGAACACTGAAGCTTTCTTT.

This chain links TRBV18 with TRBJ1-5; perhaps TRBD1 as D (6 bases). V dropped 2 bases and J dropped 0 bases, with 20 bases sitting between them. Germline values: CDR1 KGHSH, CDR2 LQKENI. This CDR3 spans 19 amino acids. Here the CDR3 reads CASSPGPVTGPISNQPQHF. In DNA form, the CDR3 reads TGTGCCAGCTCACCAGGTCCGGTAACAGGGCCCATTAGCAATCAGCCCCAGCATTTT.

J is TRBJ2-7 and V is TRBV7-2, with 13 bases lining up with TRBD2. The CDR3 has 19 amino acids. V lost 0 bases to trimming and J lost 0 bases; unmatched junction nucleotides: 8. Germline CDR1 SGHTA, CDR2 FQGNSA. CDR3 sequence reads: CASSLAPRTSGGISYEQYF. The CDR3, as DNA: TGTGCCAGCAGCTTAGCCCCCCGGACTAGCGGGGGCATCTCCTACGAGCAGTACTTC. The full variable domain, its missing parts supplied by reference TRBV7-2 and TRBJ2-7, is GAGVSQSPSNKVTEKGKDVELRCDPISGHTALYWYRQSLGQGLEFLIYFQGNSAPDKSGLPSDRFSAERTGGSVSTLTIQRTQQEDSAVYLCASSLAPRTSGGISYEQYFGPGTRLTVT.

The chain has TRBV7-2 and TRBJ2-5; D is perhaps TRBD2 (6 bases). Trimming took 3 bases from V and 5 from J, leaving 7 bases between them. The CDR3 runs 12 residues. Per germline, CDR1 SGHTA and CDR2 FQGNSA. The CDR3 DNA is TGTGCCAGCAGCTTTGCGGGGGAGACCCAGTACTTC. Amino acid sequence: CASSFAGETQYF.

The V and J genes are TRBV9 and TRBJ2-7; 10 bases agree with TRBD1. V was pared by 4 bases and J by 4 bases, with 2 bases of the junction left unmatched. The germline gives CDR1 SGDLS, CDR2 YYNGEE. This CDR3 has 13 amino acids. The CDR3: CASSQGQGYEQYF. The CDR3 DNA reads TGTGCCAGCAGCCAGGGACAGGGGTACGAGCAGTACTTC.

V and J are TRBV7-2 and TRBJ1-6, with 7 bases that match TRBD1. Germline V gene lookup returns CDR1 SGHTA and CDR2 FQGNSA. V lost 1 base, J lost 4 bases, and 4 bases stayed unmatched. CDR3 length: 16 amino acids. CDR3 DNA sequence: TGTGCCAGCAGCTTAGGACAGGGCCGGTATAATTCACCCCTCCACTTT. This translates into CASSLGQGRYNSPLHF.

The gene calls are TRBV5-4 and TRBJ1-1; tentative D call: TRBD1 (5 bases). This CDR3 has 14 residues. Trimming took off 3 bases at V and 2 bases at J, with 11 bases between the two ends. Germline values: CDR1 SGHNT, CDR2 YYREEE (reference sequence). The CDR3: CASSSLDSNTEAFF. Written as DNA, the CDR3 is TGTGCCAGCAGCTCGCTAGACAGTAACACTGAAGCTTTCTTT.

CDR3 coding DNA: TGTGCCACCGCATCCGGGACAGGCTCTAACTATGGCTACACCTTC. This codes for CATASGTGSNYGYTF. This chain uses TRBV6-5 with TRBJ1-2; 8 positions match TRBD1. Germline lookup yields CDR1 MNHEY and CDR2 SVGAGI. Germline trimming cut 10 bases from V and 0 bases from J; bases unmatched to any gene: 10. This CDR3 is built from 15 residues.

This clone was recorded a few times. The chain employs TRBV28 and TRBJ1-4; 7 bases are a match to TRBD1. CDR1 is MDHEN and CDR2 is SYDVKM in the germline V gene. V was clipped by 5 bases and J by 10 bases; unmatched bases: 10. The CDR3 has 14 residues. As DNA, the CDR3 is TGTGCCAGCAGTCCAGGACAGGCCAGGGGAAAACTGTTTTTT. This sequence encodes CASSPGQARGKLFF. Full variable domain (missing parts from reference TRBV28 and TRBJ1-4): DVKVTQSSRYLVKRTGEKVFLECVQDMDHENMFWYRQDPGLGLRLIYFSYDVKMKEKGDIPEGYSVSREKKERFSLILESASTNQTSMYLCASSPGQARGKLFFGSGTQLSVL.

In DNA form, the CDR3 reads TGTGCCAGCAGTGAAGGGACAGGGGGCAATCAGCCCCAGCATTTT. As protein: CASSEGTGGNQPQHF. This rearrangement joins TRBV27 to TRBJ1-5; 10 nucleotides match TRBD1. Germline CDR1 and CDR2: MNHEY and SMNVEV (reference sequence). The V and J ends lost 5 bases and 2 bases, in that order; junction bases with no gene match: 3. This CDR3 region has 15 residues.

The chain has TRBV7-2 and TRBJ2-5, with a tentative D call TRBD1 (5 bases). The J call is uncertain, as TRBJ2-7 better fits the DNA end. The CDR3 runs to 14 residues. Germline loops: CDR1 SGHTA, CDR2 FQGNSA. The chain's CDR3 is CASSLAGLSYEQYF. The CDR3 coding sequence is TGTGCCAGCAGCTTGGCAGGGCTCTCCTACGAGCAGTACTTC.

The chain recombines TRBV6-6 with TRBJ2-3; a possible D gene is TRBD1 (6 bases). Trimming pared 2 bases from V and 7 bases from J, leaving 16 bases between. Germline-derived CDR1 and CDR2 are MNHNY and SVGAGI (reference sequence). The CDR3 sequence is 15 residues long. The chain's CDR3 is CASSYTDRKGNTQYF. The DNA of the CDR3 is TGTGCCAGCAGTTACACAGACAGGAAAGGGAATACGCAGTATTTT.

This clone was seen more than once but under ten times. V usage is TRBV28 and J usage is TRBJ1-1; possibly TRBD1 for D (5 bases). This CDR3 is 17 amino acids long. Between the trimmed V and J ends, which lost 5 bases and 3 bases, there was a span of 22 bases. CDR1 MDHEN and CDR2 SYDVKM come from the germline V gene. CDR3 amino acids: CASSPGGGTVADTEAFF. Written as DNA, the CDR3 is TGTGCCAGCAGTCCTGGGGGGGGAACGGTCGCGGACACTGAAGCTTTCTTT.

V and J are TRBV7-9 and TRBJ2-2, with TRBD1 identical over 7 bases. Germline CDR1 is SEHNR and CDR2 is FQNEAQ (reference sequence). The CDR3 covers 18 residues. Trimming took 5 bases from V and 3 from J; bases not matched to a gene: 15. CDR3 DNA sequence: TGTGCCAGCAGCCCTACTGAGGGTCGACAGGGTGACACCGGGGAGCTGTTTTTT. Its protein is CASSPTEGRQGDTGELFF.

This chain uses TRBV18 with TRBJ2-7; the D gene is possibly TRBD2 (5 bases). Trimming removed 2 bases from V and 12 bases from J, with 14 bases in between. The germline gives CDR1 KGHSH, CDR2 LQKENI. The CDR3 is 12 amino acids. The CDR3 DNA follows: TGTGCCAGCTCACCAGATTCCGGGAAGGCGTACTTC. Protein sequence: CASSPDSGKAYF.

The chain links TRBV28 to TRBJ2-3, with 8 bases identical to TRBD2. This CDR3 has 15 residues. In germline, CDR1 is MDHEN, CDR2 SYDVKM. V was pared by 5 bases and J by 4 bases, with 8 bases of the junction left unmatched. CDR3 sequence (DNA): TGTGCCAGCAGTACCCCGGGCGGGGGGCCAGATACGCAGTATTTT. Translating gives CASSTPGGGPDTQYF.

The chain has TRBV20-1 and TRBJ2-7, with TRBD2 matching over 7 bases. V dropped 6 bases and J dropped 7; count of bases not matched to a gene: 6. Germline CDR1 is DFQATT and CDR2 is SNEGSKA (reference sequence). CDR3 length: 11 residues. The CDR3 nucleotides are TGCAGTGCAGCGGGGTCAAGAGAGCAGTACTTC. Translation: CSAAGSREQYF.

The J gene is TRBJ2-7, the V gene TRBV30; a possible D gene is TRBD2 (6 bases). CDR1 and CDR2 from the germline V gene are GTSNPN and SVGIG (reference sequence). The length of the CDR3 is 13 residues. V lost 1 base and J 3 bases, leaving 10 bases between the germline ends. CDR3 loop: CAWSASGSYEQYF. CDR3 nucleotides: TGTGCCTGGAGTGCCTCCGGGAGCTACGAGCAGTACTTC.